This T cell receptor beta chain is from a study of OX40 agonist ivuxolimab in advanced cancers. Study information: It was permissible to have had prior anti-PD-1, anti-PD-L1 or anti-CTLA-4 therapy, and approximately 41% had some. Whole-study results and caveats: Dosing at 0.1 to 3.0 mg/kg was accompanied by clonal expansion of CD4+ and CD8+ blood T cells by week 6.

CDR3 size: 15 residues. CDR1 and CDR2 from the germline V gene are SEHNR and FQNEAQ (reference sequence). Unmatched junction bases numbered 4, after V lost 3 bases and J lost 2 bases. The table came from immunoSEQ multiplex PCR; TCRdb's copy has only in-frame clones and leaves some out. Altogether roughly 30,000 clones are present, roughly nine tenths being singletons, with the ten largest covering less than 30%. On this clone: The antigen is undetermined.

The chain carries TRBV7-9 and TRBJ1-3; 7 positions agree with TRBD1. The receptor comes from an adult with an advanced solid tumor such as melanoma, head and neck, liver or kidney cancer. Specimen: CD4+ or CD8+ T cells sorted from blood, collected in a trial of the OX40 agonist ivuxolimab. This chain's CDR3 is CASSFSGQPGNTIYF. CDR3 bases: TGTGCCAGCAGCTTCTCGGGACAGCCTGGAAACACCATATATTTT.